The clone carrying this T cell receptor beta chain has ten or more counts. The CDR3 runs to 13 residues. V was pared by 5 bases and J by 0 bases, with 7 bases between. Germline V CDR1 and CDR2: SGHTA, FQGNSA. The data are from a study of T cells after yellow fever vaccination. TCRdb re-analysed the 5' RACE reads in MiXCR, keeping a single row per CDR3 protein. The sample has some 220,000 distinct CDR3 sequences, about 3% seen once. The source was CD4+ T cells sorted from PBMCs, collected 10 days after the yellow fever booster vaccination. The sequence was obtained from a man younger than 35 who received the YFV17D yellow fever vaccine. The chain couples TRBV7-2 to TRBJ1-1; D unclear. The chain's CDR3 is CASSPSLNTEAFF. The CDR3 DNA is TGTGCCAGCAGCCCCTCTTTGAACACTGAAGCTTTCTTT.